Presented here are 6 T cell receptor beta chains from one specimen sequenced in a study of blood T cells in healthy people across ages (dated by TCRdb to 2013 to 2016). Library preparation was by 5' RACE. The reads were generated on an Illumina HiSeq 2500. A second roughly 7 to 11 cycle PCR used a sample-barcoded 5' primer and a J-beta primer mix. Using fastp trimming at Q25 and MiXCR clonotype assembly, TCRdb reanalyzed the public sequencing data and kept in-frame beta chains. Each CDR3 protein appears once, grouped with its most common genes and DNA. The sample table records more than 1.4 million distinct CDR3 sequences; roughly 45% of these occur just once. The ten largest account for 7% to 9.5% of the sample. Specimen: blood. These receptors came from a woman between 18 and 29 years old in good health.

This clonotype was seen a handful of times. The chain joins TRBV2 to TRBJ2-1, with D unresolved. CDR3 length: 13 residues. CDR1 is SNHLY and CDR2 is FYNNEI in the germline V gene. Trimming stripped 4 bases from V and 14 bases from J, with 18 bases between. The CDR3 DNA follows: TGTGCCAGCAGTGCTTCGGGTGGCACCCGGGAGTTCTTC. Residues: CASSASGGTREFF.

This clonotype was seen a few times. This chain connects TRBV6-1 to TRBJ2-3; TRBD2 agrees at 8 bases. The V and J ends lost 5 bases and 14 bases, in that order; junction bases with no gene match: 6. The CDR3 has 11 residues. In germline, CDR1 is MNHNS, CDR2 SASEGT. CDR3 amino acids: CASSSSGGRYF. In DNA form, the CDR3 reads TGTGCCAGCAGTTCCAGCGGGGGTCGGTATTTT.

This clonotype occurred a few times. This rearrangement joins TRBV10-3 to TRBJ2-2, with a weak D call TRBD1 (6 bases). The CDR3 covers 14 residues. Germline V CDR1 and CDR2: ENHRY, SYGVKD. V was shortened by 3 bases and J by 4 bases, with 9 bases between the two germline ends. The CDR3 loop reads CAISDDRTTGELFF. CDR3 nucleotides: TGTGCCATCAGTGATGACAGGACCACCGGGGAGCTGTTTTTT.

This chain uses TRBV7-9 with TRBJ2-7; TRBD2 agrees at 7 bases. The J segment lost 3 bases and the V segment lost 7 bases, leaving 12 bases of the junction unmatched. Germline lookup yields CDR1 SEHNR and CDR2 FQNEAQ (reference sequence). This CDR3 has 15 amino acids. CDR3 loop: CASISAAGDYYEQYF. CDR3 coding DNA: TGTGCCAGCATCTCAGCGGCGGGAGACTACTACGAGCAGTACTTC.

Many counts were recorded for this clonotype. The chain has TRBV12-3 or TRBV12-4 and TRBJ2-7, with 7 nucleotides matching TRBD2. The V gene end was trimmed by 7 bases and the J gene end by 2 bases; junction bases not matched to a gene: 2. There are 12 residues in the CDR3. CDR3 sequence (DNA): TGTGCCAGCACCGGACTAGCCTACGAGCAGTACTTC. It codes for CASTGLAYEQYF.

The rearrangement joins TRBV20-1 to TRBJ2-7; D may be TRBD2 (6 bases). The V gene lost 5 bases and the J gene lost 2 bases, with 19 bases spanning the gap. The CDR3 is made up of 15 amino acids. Looked up from germline, CDR1 is DFQATT and CDR2 is SNEGSKA (reference sequence). The CDR3 is CSARPGERGAYEQYF. The DNA of the CDR3 is TGCAGTGCTCGCCCGGGGGAGCGAGGAGCCTACGAGCAGTACTTC.